This TCR beta chain was observed in a study of molecular identifiers for immune sequencing clone quantification. Study-level points and caveats: Among effectors, clones above 20 RNA copies held over 97% of molecules; among naive cells, under 1%.

Trimming cost V 0 bases and J 8 bases, with 11 bases left between them. The length of the CDR3 is 14 residues. Looked up from germline, CDR1 is SGHAT and CDR2 is FQNNGV. Sorted naive CD8 T cells, 20,000 to 1,000,000, were sequenced from 10%, 30% or 50% RNA. To note about this clonotype: Its antigen is not identified.

Previously reported methods and listed TCR primers produced the bulk TCR libraries. Each CDR3 protein gets one entry after TCRdb re-called the PCR reads with MiXCR. The table includes more than 450,000 distinct CDR3 sequences, over 20% detected once. The sequenced sample consisted of naive CD8+ T cells from blood, with Jurkat cell RNA spiked in. Subset noted: FACS-sorted CD8+CD4-CCR7+CD45RA+ naive T cells. V usage is TRBV11-2 and J usage is TRBJ2-4; no reliable D call. The receptor's source is a human donor in good health. Some libraries in this study had Jurkat cell RNA spiked in. Here the CDR3 reads CASSLDVRAYIQYF. CDR3 coding DNA: TGTGCCAGCAGCTTAGACGTGCGAGCTTACATTCAGTACTTC.